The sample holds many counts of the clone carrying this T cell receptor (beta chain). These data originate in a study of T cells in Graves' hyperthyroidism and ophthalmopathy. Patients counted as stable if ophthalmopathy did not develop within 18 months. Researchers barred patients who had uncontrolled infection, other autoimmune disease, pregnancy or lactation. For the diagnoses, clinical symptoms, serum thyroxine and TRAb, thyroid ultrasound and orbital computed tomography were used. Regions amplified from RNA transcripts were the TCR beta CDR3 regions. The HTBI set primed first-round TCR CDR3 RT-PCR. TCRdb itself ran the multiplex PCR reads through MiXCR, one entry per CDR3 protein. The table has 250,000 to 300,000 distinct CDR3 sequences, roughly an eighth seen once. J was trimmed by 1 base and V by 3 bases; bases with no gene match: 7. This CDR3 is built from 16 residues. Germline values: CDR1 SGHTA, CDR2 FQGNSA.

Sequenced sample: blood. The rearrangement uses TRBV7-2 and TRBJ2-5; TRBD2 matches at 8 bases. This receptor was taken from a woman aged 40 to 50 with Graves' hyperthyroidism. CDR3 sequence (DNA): TGTGCCAGCAGCTTTAGCAGCGGGAGAGGCCAAGAGACCCAGTACTTC. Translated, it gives CASSFSSGRGQETQYF. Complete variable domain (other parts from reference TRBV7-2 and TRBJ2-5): GAGVSQSPSNKVTEKGKDVELRCDPISGHTALYWYRQSLGQGLEFLIYFQGNSAPDKSGLPSDRFSAERTGGSVSTLTIQRTQQEDSAVYLCASSFSSGRGQETQYFGPGTRLLVL.